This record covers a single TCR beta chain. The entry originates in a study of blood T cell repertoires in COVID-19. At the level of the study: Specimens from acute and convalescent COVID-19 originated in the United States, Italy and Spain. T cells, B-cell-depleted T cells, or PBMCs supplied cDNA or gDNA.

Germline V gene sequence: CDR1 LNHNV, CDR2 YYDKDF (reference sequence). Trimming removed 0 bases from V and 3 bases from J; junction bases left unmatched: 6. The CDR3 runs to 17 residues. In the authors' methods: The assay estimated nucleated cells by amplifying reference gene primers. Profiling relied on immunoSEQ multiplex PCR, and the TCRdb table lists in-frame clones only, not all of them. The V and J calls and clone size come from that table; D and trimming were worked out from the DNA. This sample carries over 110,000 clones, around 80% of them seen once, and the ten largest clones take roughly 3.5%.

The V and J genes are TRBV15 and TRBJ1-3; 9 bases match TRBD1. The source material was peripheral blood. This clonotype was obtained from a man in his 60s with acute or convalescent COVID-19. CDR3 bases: TGTGCCACCAGCAGAGAGGCACAGGGGGCTCATGGAAACACCATATATTTT. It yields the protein CATSREAQGAHGNTIYF.